This T cell receptor (beta chain) is from a study of shared clonotypes between healthy human individuals. Whole-study context: Aged 18 to 49, the donors were a couple of women and a few men. Study conclusions and caveats: Apart from blood, nothing was sampled; tissue repertoires likely differ. Richness estimates generally favored naive over memory subsets. Donor scarcity curtailed the genetic and exposure-history diversity represented herein.

The CDR3 is made up of 15 amino acids. The V gene end was trimmed by 6 bases and the J gene end by 1 base; junction bases not matched to a gene: 6. Germline assignment: CDR1 SNHLY and CDR2 FYNNEI. Remarks on this clone: The target antigen is unknown.

Libraries were prepared by immunoSEQ multiplex PCR; TCRdb keeps only in-frame clonotypes and omits some of them. The table records about 1,500,000 clones, roughly 96% of them present only once. The specimen was naive CD4+ T cells sorted from blood. The subset denotes: CD45RA+ positively selected. The chain carries TRBV2 and TRBJ2-1, with 7 bases lining up with TRBD1. The sequence was collected from a man aged 30 to 39 in good health. CDR3 region: CASRAGGSSYNEQFF. The CDR3 region has the DNA TGTGCCAGCAGGGCAGGGGGATCGTCCTACAATGAGCAGTTCTTC.